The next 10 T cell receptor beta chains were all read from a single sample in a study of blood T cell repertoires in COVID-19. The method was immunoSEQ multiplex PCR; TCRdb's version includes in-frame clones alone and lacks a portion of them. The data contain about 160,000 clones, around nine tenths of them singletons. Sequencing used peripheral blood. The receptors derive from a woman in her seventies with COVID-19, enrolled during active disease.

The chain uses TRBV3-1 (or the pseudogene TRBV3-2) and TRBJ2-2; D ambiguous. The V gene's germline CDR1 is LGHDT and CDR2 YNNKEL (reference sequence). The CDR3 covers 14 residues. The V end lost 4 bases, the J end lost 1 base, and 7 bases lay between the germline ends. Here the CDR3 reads CASSRTGNTGELFF. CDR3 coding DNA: TGTGCCAGCAGCCGCACCGGGAACACCGGGGAGCTGTTTTTT.

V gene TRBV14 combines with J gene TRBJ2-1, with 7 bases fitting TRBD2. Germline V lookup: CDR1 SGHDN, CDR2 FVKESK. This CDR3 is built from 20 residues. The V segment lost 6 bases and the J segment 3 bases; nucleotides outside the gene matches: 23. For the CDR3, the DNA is TGTGCCAGCAGTCGCCCGGACCCTTGGATTGACGGGGGGAACTACAATGAGCAGTTCTTC. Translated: CASSRPDPWIDGGNYNEQFF.

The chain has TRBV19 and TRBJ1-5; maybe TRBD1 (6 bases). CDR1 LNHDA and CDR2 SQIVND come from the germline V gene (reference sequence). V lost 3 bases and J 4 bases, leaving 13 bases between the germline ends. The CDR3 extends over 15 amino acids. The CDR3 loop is CASSINRERNQPQHF. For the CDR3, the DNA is TGTGCCAGTAGTATTAACAGGGAACGGAATCAGCCCCAGCATTTT.

As DNA, the CDR3 is TGTGCCAGCAGCCCAAGAAGGGGGGGAACTGGGGCCAACGTCCTGACTTTC. Protein sequence: CASSPRRGGTGANVLTF. The rearrangement links TRBV3-1 (or the pseudogene TRBV3-2) to TRBJ2-6; TRBD2 might be the D (7 bases). The CDR3 contains 17 residues. Trimming took off 4 bases at V and 2 bases at J, with 15 bases between the two ends. From germline, CDR1 is LGHDT and CDR2 YNNKEL (reference sequence).

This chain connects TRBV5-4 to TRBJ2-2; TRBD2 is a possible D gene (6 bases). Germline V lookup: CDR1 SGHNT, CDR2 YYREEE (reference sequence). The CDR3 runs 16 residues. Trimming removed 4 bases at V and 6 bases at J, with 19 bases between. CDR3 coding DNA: TGTGCCAGCAGCCCGGGCGGGGCCCCCCAGGCCGGGGAGCTGTTTTTT. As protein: CASSPGGAPQAGELFF.

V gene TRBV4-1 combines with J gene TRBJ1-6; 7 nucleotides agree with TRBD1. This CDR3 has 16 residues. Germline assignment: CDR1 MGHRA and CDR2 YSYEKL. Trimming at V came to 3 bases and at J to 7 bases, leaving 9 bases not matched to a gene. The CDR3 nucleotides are TGCGCCAGCAGCCAGACGACAGGGCCAACGAATTCACCCCTCCACTTT. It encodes CASSQTTGPTNSPLHF.

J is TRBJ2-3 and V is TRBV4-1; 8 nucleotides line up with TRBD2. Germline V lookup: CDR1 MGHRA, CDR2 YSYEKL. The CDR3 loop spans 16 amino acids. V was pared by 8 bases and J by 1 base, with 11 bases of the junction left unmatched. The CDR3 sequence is CASAERLAKGTDTQYF. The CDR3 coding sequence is TGCGCCAGCGCCGAAAGACTAGCGAAGGGCACAGATACGCAGTATTTT.

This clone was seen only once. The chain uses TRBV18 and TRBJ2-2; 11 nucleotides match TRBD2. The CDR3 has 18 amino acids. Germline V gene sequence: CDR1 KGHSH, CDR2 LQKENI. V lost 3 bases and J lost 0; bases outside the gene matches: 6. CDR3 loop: CASSPRLAGTANTGELFF. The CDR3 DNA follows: TGTGCCAGCTCACCGAGACTAGCGGGGACCGCGAACACCGGGGAGCTGTTTTTT.

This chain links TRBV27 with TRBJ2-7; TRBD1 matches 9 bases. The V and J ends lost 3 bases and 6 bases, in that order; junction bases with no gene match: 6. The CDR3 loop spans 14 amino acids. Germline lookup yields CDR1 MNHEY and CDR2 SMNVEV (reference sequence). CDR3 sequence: CASSLWGQGSEQYF. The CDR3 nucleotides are TGTGCCAGCAGTTTGTGGGGACAGGGCTCCGAGCAGTACTTC.

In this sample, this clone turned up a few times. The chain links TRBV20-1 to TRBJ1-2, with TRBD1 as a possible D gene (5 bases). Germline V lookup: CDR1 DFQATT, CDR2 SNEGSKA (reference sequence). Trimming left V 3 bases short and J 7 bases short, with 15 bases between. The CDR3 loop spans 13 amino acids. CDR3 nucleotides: TGCAGTGCTAGTTTGAGAGGGGAGGGTGGCTACACCTTC. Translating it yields CSASLRGEGGYTF.